This T cell receptor beta chain was observed in a study of shared clonotypes between healthy human individuals. Assay execution proceeded at the deep level. In the authors' workflow: Junction-only sequences without quality scores came from ImmunoSEQ, so filtering differed. Repertoires were generated with immunoSEQ multiplex PCR, while TCRdb's copy carries only in-frame clones and drops some. The DNA was the basis for D and trimming; V, J and clone size are from that table. The table includes some 95,000 clones, approximately 61% detected once. The germline V and J ends were trimmed by 0 bases and 1 base, with 19 bases remaining between them. Germline CDR1 SGHRS, CDR2 YFSETQ. This CDR3 region has 18 residues. The table lists this clone with a few counts.

The TCR originated in a man under 40 in good health. The rearrangement links TRBV5-1 to TRBJ2-5; weak D call: TRBD2 (5 bases). Sequences were obtained from memory CD8+ T cells sorted from blood. The subset was: CD45RO+ cells pooled with CCR7-negative TemRA cells. This CDR3 is CASSLVTSASRGQETQYF. The CDR3 DNA follows: TGCGCCAGCAGCTTGGTTACATCGGCGTCACGGGGCCAAGAGACCCAGTACTTC.